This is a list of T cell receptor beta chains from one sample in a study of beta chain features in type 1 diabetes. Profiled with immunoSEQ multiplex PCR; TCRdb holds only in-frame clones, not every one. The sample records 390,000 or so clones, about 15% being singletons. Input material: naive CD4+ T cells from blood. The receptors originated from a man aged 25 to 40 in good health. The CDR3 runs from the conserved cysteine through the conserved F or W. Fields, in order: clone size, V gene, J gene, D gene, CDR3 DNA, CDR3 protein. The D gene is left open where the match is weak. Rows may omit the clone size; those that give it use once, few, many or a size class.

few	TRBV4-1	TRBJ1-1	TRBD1	TGCGCCAGCAGCCGGGACAGAAACACTGAAGCTTTCTTT	CASSRDRNTEAFF
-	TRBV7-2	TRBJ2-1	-	TGTGCCAGCAGCTTATGGTATGAGCAGTTCTTC	CASSLWYEQFF
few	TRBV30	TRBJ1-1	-	TGTGCCTGGAGTGTACACAGGGACGGTGAAGCTTTCTTT	CAWSVHRDGEAFF
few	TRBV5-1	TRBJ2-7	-	TGCGCCAGCAGCTTGGACAACTACGAGCAGTACTTC	CASSLDNYEQYF
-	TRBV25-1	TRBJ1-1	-	TGTGCCAGCAGCTACGAGGACAGTAAAGCTTTCTTT	CASSYEDSKAFF
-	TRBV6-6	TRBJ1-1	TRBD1	TGTGCCAGCAGTACGCGAGACAGGGATGCGCTTGAAGCTTTCTTT	CASSTRDRDALEAFF
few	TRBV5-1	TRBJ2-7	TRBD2	TGCGCCAGCAGCTCTGGACTAGCGGGGGAAGAGCAGTACTTC	CASSSGLAGEEQYF
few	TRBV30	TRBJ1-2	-	TGTGCCTGGGCAGGGAACTATGGCTACACCTTC	CAWAGNYGYTF
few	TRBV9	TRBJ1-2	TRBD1	TGTGCCAGCAGCGGACAGGGAGGTTTCGGCTACACCTTC	CASSGQGGFGYTF
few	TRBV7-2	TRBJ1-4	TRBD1	TGTGCCAGCAGCTCCTTGACAGGGACTGGTGAAAAACTGTTTTTT	CASSSLTGTGEKLFF
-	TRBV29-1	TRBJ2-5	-	TGCAGCGCCCGGGGATCCCCCCAAGAGACCCAGTACTTC	CSARGSPQETQYF
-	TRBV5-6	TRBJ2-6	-	TGTGCCAGCAGCTTGGATAGCTCTGGGGCCAACGTCCTGACTTTC	CASSLDSSGANVLTF
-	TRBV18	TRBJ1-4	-	TGTGCCAGCTCCCCGGAGGCTAATGAAAAACTGTTTTTT	CASSPEANEKLFF
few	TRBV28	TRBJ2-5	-	TGTGCCAGCAGTTCTTTGGGCAGGTCCCAAGAGACCCAGTACTTC	CASSSLGRSQETQYF
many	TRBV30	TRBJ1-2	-	TGTGCCTGGAGTGTCGGACAGACCTATGGCTACACCTTC	CAWSVGQTYGYTF
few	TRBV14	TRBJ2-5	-	TGTGCCAGCAGCCATCAGATGGGCCTGATATACCAAGAGACCCAGTACTTC	CASSHQMGLIYQETQYF
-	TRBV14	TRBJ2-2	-	TGTGCCAGCAGTGTCGCCAGGGGTTCTGCCGGGGAGCTGTTTTTT	CASSVARGSAGELFF
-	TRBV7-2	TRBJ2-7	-	TGTGCCAGCAGTCCAGGGCACAGGCAGACCTACGAGCAGTACTTC	CASSPGHRQTYEQYF
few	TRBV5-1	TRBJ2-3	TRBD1	TGCGCCAGCAGCACGGGACAGGAGATCACAGATACGCAGTATTTT	CASSTGQEITDTQYF
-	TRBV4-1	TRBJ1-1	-	TGCGCCAGCAGCAGATTTGGATTTTTAGACACTGAAGCTTTCTTT	CASSRFGFLDTEAFF
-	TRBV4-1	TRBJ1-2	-	TGCGCCAGCAGCCAATTGCAGCGCCTATTCAACTATGGCTACACCTTC	CASSQLQRLFNYGYTF
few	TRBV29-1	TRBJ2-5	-	TGCAGCGTCGGAACGGACGGCCGGGAGACCCAGTACTTC	CSVGTDGRETQYF
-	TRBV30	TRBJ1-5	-	TGTGCCTGGAGTCCGCAGGTCAATCAGCCCCAGCATTTT	CAWSPQVNQPQHF
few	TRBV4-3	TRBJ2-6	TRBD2	TGCGCCAGCAGCCAAGAGCGGGGGTCTGGGGCCAACGTCCTGACTTTC	CASSQERGSGANVLTF
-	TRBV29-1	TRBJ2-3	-	TGCAGCGTCCTACTAGCTATAGGCGCAGATACGCAGTATTTT	CSVLLAIGADTQYF
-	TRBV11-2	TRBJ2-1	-	TGTGCCAGCAGCTTCCGAATAAGCTCCTACAATGAGCAGTTCTTC	CASSFRISSYNEQFF
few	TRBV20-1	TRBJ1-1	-	TGCAGTGCTAAAGGGGACACTGAAGCTTTCTTT	CSAKGDTEAFF
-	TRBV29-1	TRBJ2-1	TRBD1	TGCAGCGTTGAAGGGGGACAGGGGGCGATCTACAATGAGCAGTTCTTC	CSVEGGQGAIYNEQFF
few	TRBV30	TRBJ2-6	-	TGTGCCTGGAGGGGGGCCGGGGCCAACGTCCTGACTTTC	CAWRGAGANVLTF
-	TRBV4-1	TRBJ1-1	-	TGCGCCAGCAGCCAAGATGCCCCAACAGCTGAAGCTTTCTTT	CASSQDAPTAEAFF
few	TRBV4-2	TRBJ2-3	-	TGTGCCAGCAGCCAAGATGTGACTTACACGCAGTATTTT	CASSQDVTYTQYF
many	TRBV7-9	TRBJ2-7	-	TGTGCCAGCAGCTTAGCAACAGAGCAGTACTTC	CASSLATEQYF
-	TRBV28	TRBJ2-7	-	TGTGCCAGCAGTTCCCGACAGAGCTGGAGATCCTACGAGCAGTACTTC	CASSSRQSWRSYEQYF
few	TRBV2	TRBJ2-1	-	TGTGCCAGCGTGGGTTCGCCGAGGGCCAATGAGCAGTTCTTC	CASVGSPRANEQFF
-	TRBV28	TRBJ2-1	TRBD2	TGTGCCAGCAGTTTAATGAGCGGGAGCGGACATGAGCAGTTCTTC	CASSLMSGSGHEQFF
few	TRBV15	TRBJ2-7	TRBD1	TGTGCCACCAGCAGTCCCGGGACAGGGGGCTCCTACGAGCAGTACTTC	CATSSPGTGGSYEQYF
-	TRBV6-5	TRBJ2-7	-	TGTGCCAGCAGTTACAGACAGAAGCAGTACTTC	CASSYRQKQYF
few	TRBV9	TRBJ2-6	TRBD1	TGTGCCAGCAGCGTAGATCCCACAGGGGCTGGGGCCAACGTCCTGACTTTC	CASSVDPTGAGANVLTF
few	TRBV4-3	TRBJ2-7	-	TGCGCCAGCAGCCAAGGGTTGGGAAACCAACCCTACGAGCAGTACTTC	CASSQGLGNQPYEQYF
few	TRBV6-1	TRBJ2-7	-	TGTGCCAGCAGCCTTGACATTTACGAGCAGTACTTC	CASSLDIYEQYF
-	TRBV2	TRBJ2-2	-	TGTGCCAGCAGTGAAGCGTGGGGAATCGGGGAGCTGTTTTTT	CASSEAWGIGELFF
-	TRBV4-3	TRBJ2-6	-	TGCGCCAGCCCTGGGGCCAACGTCCTGACTTTC	CASPGANVLTF
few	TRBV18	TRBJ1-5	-	TGTGCCAGCTCACCAGACAGGTTTCAGCCCCAGCATTTT	CASSPDRFQPQHF
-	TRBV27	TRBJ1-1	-	TGTGCCAGCAGCCTCTGGGTCGGCACTGAAGCTTTCTTT	CASSLWVGTEAFF
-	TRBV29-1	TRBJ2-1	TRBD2	TGCAGCGGGGGACTAGCCAACTACAATGAGCAGTTCTTC	CSGGLANYNEQFF
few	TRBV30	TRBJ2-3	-	TGTGCCTGGAGTGTAAGGGTGAAAGATACGCAGTATTTT	CAWSVRVKDTQYF
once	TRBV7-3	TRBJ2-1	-	TGTGCCAGCAGCTTAACCAGGTTAAGCTACAATGAGCAGTTCTTC	CASSLTRLSYNEQFF
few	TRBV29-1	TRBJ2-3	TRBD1	TGCAGCGTGCCGGGACAGGGGGTATCAGATACGCAGTATTTT	CSVPGQGVSDTQYF
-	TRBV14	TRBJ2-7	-	TGTGCCAGCAGCCAAGGGGAACGATTCTACGAGCAGTACTTC	CASSQGERFYEQYF
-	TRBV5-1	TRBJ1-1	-	TGCGCCAGCAGCTTGGTGACGGCCAACACTGAAGCTTTCTTT	CASSLVTANTEAFF
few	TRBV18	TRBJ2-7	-	TGTGCCAGCTCACCAGGGGACCAACACGAGCAGTACTTC	CASSPGDQHEQYF
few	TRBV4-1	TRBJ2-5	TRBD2	TGCGCCAGCAGCCTGGGACTAGCGGGGGGGTCTCAAGAGACCCAGTACTTC	CASSLGLAGGSQETQYF
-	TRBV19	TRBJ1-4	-	TGTGCCAGTAATCGGGACGGCCGACGGGAAAAACTGTTTTTT	CASNRDGRREKLFF
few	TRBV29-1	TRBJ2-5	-	TGCAGCGTTGTTGATGGGAGCCAGTACTTC	CSVVDGSQYF
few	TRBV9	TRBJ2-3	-	TGTGCCAGCAGCGTAGATGCTGGTTGGACAGATACGCAGTATTTT	CASSVDAGWTDTQYF
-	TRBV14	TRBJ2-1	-	TGTGCCAGCAGCCAAGGCCCTAGCTCCTACAATGAGCAGTTCTTC	CASSQGPSSYNEQFF
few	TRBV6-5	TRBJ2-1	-	TGTGCCAGCAGCCTGACCCGGTCTGAGCAGTTCTTC	CASSLTRSEQFF
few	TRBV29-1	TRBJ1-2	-	TGCAGCGTTGTTTTAGGGATTAATGGCTACACCTTC	CSVVLGINGYTF
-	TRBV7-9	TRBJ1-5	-	TGTGCCAGCAGCTTCAGGGACCAGCCCCAGCATTTT	CASSFRDQPQHF
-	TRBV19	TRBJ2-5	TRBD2	TGTGCCAGTAGTACGGGGACTACCCGGCGGGAGACCCAGTACTTC	CASSTGTTRRETQYF